This entry features one T cell receptor beta chain sequence. This entry belongs to a study of shared clonotypes between healthy human individuals. Trimming took 4 bases from V and 0 from J, leaving 12 bases between them. The germline gives CDR1 MDHEN, CDR2 SYDVKM. The CDR3 contains 16 residues. Libraries were prepared by immunoSEQ multiplex PCR; TCRdb keeps only in-frame clonotypes and omits some of them. The data show about 510,000 clones, about four fifths seen once. Sequenced material: PBMCs. The chain carries TRBV28 and TRBJ1-4, with unresolved D. The receptor was isolated from a woman in her 40s in good health. Some clones in this sample may be carry-over from other donors' samples. For the CDR3, the DNA is TGTGCCAGCAGTTCCCCCGGATTTGCAACTAATGAAAAACTGTTTTTT. Protein sequence: CASSSPGFATNEKLFF.